This entry lists 4 T cell receptor beta chains sequenced from one sample in a study of human T cells and chemical hapten exposure. TCRdb used MiXCR to reprocess the RACE reads, holding one entry per CDR3 protein. The table has about 190,000 distinct CDR3 sequences, more than 20% seen once; the top ten hold over 2%. Noted time point: patch test 3, about 24 weeks after DPC sensitization. The treatment is: therapeutic diphenylcyclopropenone sensitization with weekly scalp DPC. Here the sequenced sample was whole blood, taken in connection with sensitization to the hapten diphenylcyclopropenone (DPC). These receptors originate from a woman aged 35 to 49 with alopecia areata. Some clones in this sample may be carry-over from other donors' samples.

The chain recombines TRBV6-5 with TRBJ2-1, with a weak D call TRBD1 (6 bases). The CDR3 extends over 13 amino acids. Trimming shortened V by 6 bases and J by 7 bases, and 13 bases separated the two germline ends. Per the germline V gene, CDR1 is MNHEY and CDR2 is SVGAGI. DNA for the CDR3: TGTGCCAGCAGGTCTCCAGGGGTAAATGAGCAGTTCTTC. It codes for CASRSPGVNEQFF.

This clonotype was seen a handful of times. The V and J genes are TRBV6-2 or TRBV6-3 and TRBJ1-1; D possibly corresponds to TRBD1 (5 bases). Between the trimmed V and J ends, which lost 6 bases and 5 bases, there was a span of 13 bases. This CDR3 spans 13 amino acids. Germline assignment: CDR1 MNHEY and CDR2 SVGEGT. As DNA, the CDR3 is TGTGCCAGCAGCCAGGGCGCTGGAACTGAAGCTTTCTTT. Its protein product is CASSQGAGTEAFF.

This clonotype was seen a few times. The V call is TRBV18, the J call TRBJ1-2, with 8 bases that match TRBD1. The CDR3 has 15 amino acids. The V gene's germline CDR1 is KGHSH and CDR2 LQKENI. The junction had 9 bases not matched to a gene; V was cut back by 3 bases and J by 6 bases. This chain's CDR3 is CASSPSGQGTDGYTF. For the CDR3, the DNA is TGTGCCAGCTCACCTTCTGGACAGGGTACAGATGGCTACACCTTC.

This clonotype was recorded a few times. V is TRBV9 and J is TRBJ2-1, with D maybe TRBD2 (6 bases). Between the trimmed V and J ends, which lost 4 bases and 4 bases, there was a span of 15 bases. The CDR3 is 15 residues long. CDR1 is SGDLS, CDR2 YYNGEE, per germline. The CDR3 reads CASSSQGGIYNEQFF. DNA for the CDR3: TGTGCCAGCAGCTCCCAGGGCGGGATTTACAATGAGCAGTTCTTC.